Below, one T cell receptor (beta chain) is given with its context. Its antigen is not known. Libraries were made by iRepertoire multiplex PCR with TCR subtype-specific primers for bulk and single-cell sequencing. Reprocessing the multiplex PCR reads, TCRdb reports a single entry for every CDR3 protein and omits DNA. The listing records more than 20,000 distinct CDR3 sequences. This CDR3 has 13 residues. Germline V gives CDR1 SGHTA, CDR2 FQGTGA. The record originates from a study of T cells in severe cutaneous drug reactions. Study-level findings and limits: All seven CBZ-SJS/TEN blister samples shared a public TCRbeta CDR3 at mean around 14%.

Carbamazepine had induced Stevens-Johnson syndrome or toxic epidermal necrolysis in the sequenced donors. The clonotype was recovered from a human donor with toxic epidermal necrolysis, a severe cutaneous drug reaction. V usage is TRBV7-3 and J usage is TRBJ1-3. The specimen sequenced was PBMCs. This CDR3 reads CASSEASGNTIYF.